This TCR beta chain was retrieved from a study of blood T cell repertoires in COVID-19. The wider study: Nucleic acid was either cDNA or gDNA, and it came from T cells, B-cell-depleted T cells, or PBMCs.

Method: immunoSEQ multiplex PCR; TCRdb's copy keeps in-frame clones and lacks some. The sample yields around 270,000 clones, approximately 89% seen once. Sequenced sample: PBMCs or T cells enriched from blood (not recorded which). This receptor was taken from a woman aged 35 to 49 who had been exposed to COVID-19.

The CDR3 reads CASSSQQGGAAKNIQYF. The CDR3 DNA sequence: TGCGCCAGCAGTTCACAACAGGGGGGTGCTGCCAAAAACATTCAGTACTTC. The chain is built from TRBV4-3 and TRBJ2-4; 8 positions match TRBD1. CDR3 length equals 17 residues. The V gene's germline CDR1 is LGHNA and CDR2 YSLEER. The J segment lost 1 base and the V segment lost 6 bases, leaving 11 bases of the junction unmatched.